These 20 T cell receptor beta chains were all obtained from the same sample, sequenced in a study of blood T cell repertoires in COVID-19. The data were produced by immunoSEQ multiplex PCR, yet TCRdb's version contains in-frame clones alone and is incomplete. Seen here are around 65,000 clones, roughly three quarters observed once, and the top ten hold more than 15%. The sequenced material came from peripheral blood. These receptors came from a man aged 55 to 69 with acute or convalescent COVID-19.

This chain joins TRBV9 and TRBJ1-6; a possible D gene is TRBD1 (5 bases). CDR3 size: 18 residues. CDR1 is SGDLS and CDR2 is YYNGEE in the germline V gene. Trimming shortened V by 0 bases and J by 6 bases, and 19 bases separated the two germline ends. CDR3 region: CASSVGLIAGTANSPLHF. CDR3 sequence (DNA): TGTGCCAGCAGCGTAGGCCTTATTGCCGGGACTGCTAATTCACCCCTCCACTTT. Drawing the rest from reference TRBV9 and TRBJ1-6, the complete variable domain is DSGVTQTPKHLITATGQRVTLRCSPRSGDLSVYWYQQSLDQGLQFLIQYYNGEERAKGNILERFSAQQFPDLHSELNLSSLELGDSALYFCASSVGLIAGTANSPLHFGNGTRLTVT.

This clone was recorded once. The rearrangement uses TRBV5-4 and TRBJ2-3; 12 bases align to TRBD2. The length of the CDR3 is 15 residues. Germline-derived CDR1 and CDR2 are SGHNT and YYREEE (reference sequence). The J segment lost 4 bases and the V segment lost 3 bases, leaving 3 bases of the junction unmatched. The chain's CDR3 is CASSYGLAGSDTQYF. DNA of the CDR3: TGTGCCAGCAGCTACGGACTAGCGGGGTCAGATACGCAGTATTTT.

V usage is TRBV18 and J usage is TRBJ1-5; D unresolved. The CDR3 loop spans 16 amino acids. CDR1 and CDR2 (germline): KGHSH, LQKENI. V gave up 5 bases and J gave up 3 bases, with 17 bases separating them. The CDR3 sequence is CASSEMAGTNNQPQHF. The CDR3 region has the DNA TGTGCCAGCTCAGAAATGGCGGGTACTAACAATCAGCCCCAGCATTTT.

The J gene is TRBJ1-1, the V gene TRBV6-2 or TRBV6-3; 9 positions match TRBD1. The CDR3 is 15 amino acids. Germline values: CDR1 MNHEY, CDR2 SVGEGT. Trimming took 2 bases from V and 1 from J; bases not matched to a gene: 2. CDR3 region: CASSYADRGNTEAFF. The CDR3 DNA sequence: TGTGCCAGCAGTTACGCGGACAGGGGGAACACTGAAGCTTTCTTT.

The chain employs TRBV9 and TRBJ1-2, with unresolved D. Per germline, CDR1 SGDLS and CDR2 YYNGEE. Trimming removed 3 bases at V and 4 bases at J, with 10 bases between. The CDR3 has 13 residues. CDR3 sequence (DNA): TGTGCCAGCAGCGCCACAGAGAGCTATGGCTACACCTTC. Its protein is CASSATESYGYTF.

Details on this clone: The identical CDR3 is also encoded by other nucleotide sequences in the sample. The chain uses TRBV18 and TRBJ1-1; 7 nucleotides match TRBD1. Germline loops: CDR1 KGHSH, CDR2 LQKENI. This CDR3 is 14 amino acids long. The V gene end was trimmed by 3 bases and the J gene end by 1 base; junction bases not matched to a gene: 2. The CDR3 reads CASSPQGGNTEAFF. In DNA form, the CDR3 reads TGTGCCAGCTCACCGCAGGGGGGGAACACTGAAGCTTTCTTT.

The rearrangement joins TRBV18 to TRBJ2-5, with 9 bases aligning to TRBD1. The CDR3 is made up of 14 amino acids. V was clipped by 3 bases and J by 4 bases; unmatched bases: 3. Per the germline V gene, CDR1 is KGHSH and CDR2 is LQKENI. The CDR3 protein is CASSPAGQGETQYF. The CDR3 nucleotides are TGTGCCAGCTCACCGGCGGGACAGGGAGAGACCCAGTACTTC.

The rearrangement links TRBV4-2 to TRBJ1-2; no firm D call. Germline V gene data show CDR1 as LGHNA and CDR2 as YNFKEQ. This CDR3 contains 12 residues. Trimming took off 0 bases at V and 8 bases at J, with 7 bases between the two ends. CDR3 coding DNA: TGTGCCAGCAGCCAAGATCGAGGCGGCTACACCTTC. It encodes CASSQDRGGYTF.

The chain combines TRBV7-9 with TRBJ1-2, with TRBD1 matching 7 bases. This CDR3 is 13 amino acids long. CDR1 is SEHNR and CDR2 is FQNEAQ in the germline V gene (reference sequence). Losses at the gene ends were 1 base for V and 9 bases for J; bases not matched to a gene: 5. The CDR3 loop reads CASSLETGRRYTF. CDR3 bases: TGTGCCAGCAGCTTAGAGACAGGGCGTCGCTACACCTTC. Based on the CDR3 plus reference TRBV7-9 and TRBJ1-2, the full variable domain is DTGVSQNPRHKITKRGQNVTFRCDPISEHNRLYWYRQTLGQGPEFLTYFQNEAQLEKSRLLSDRFSAERPKGSFSTLEIQRTEQGDSAMYLCASSLETGRRYTFGSGTRLTVV.

The rearrangement links TRBV6-6 to TRBJ2-1; a possible D gene is TRBD2 (6 bases). Germline CDR1 MNHNY, CDR2 SVGAGI (reference sequence). Trimming took off 6 bases at V and 7 bases at J, with 16 bases between the two ends. The CDR3 is 14 amino acids. This chain's CDR3 is CASSLTGTFNEQFF. DNA of the CDR3: TGTGCCAGCAGCCTCACCGGGACTTTTAATGAGCAGTTCTTC.

This clone has a single count. The chain combines TRBV27 with TRBJ1-2; 8 nucleotides align to TRBD1. V gave up 8 bases and J gave up 2 bases; unmatched junction bases: 16. Germline-derived CDR1 and CDR2 are MNHEY and SMNVEV (reference sequence). The CDR3 extends over 17 amino acids. The CDR3 DNA follows: TGTGCCAGCGGTAAAATGGGCCGGGACAGGCTAAACTATGGCTACACCTTC. Residues: CASGKMGRDRLNYGYTF.

The rearrangement uses TRBV5-1 and TRBJ2-5; D call uncertain. This CDR3 is built from 12 residues. The V and J ends lost 1 base and 5 bases respectively, with 6 bases between them. CDR1 is SGHRS and CDR2 is YFSETQ in the germline V gene. The CDR3 bases are TGCGCCAGCAGCTTGAATCAGGAGACCCAGTACTTC. Residues: CASSLNQETQYF.

The gene calls are TRBV19 and TRBJ2-3; D might be TRBD1 (6 bases). This CDR3 contains 15 residues. Trimming removed 5 bases from V and 0 bases from J, with 12 bases in between. Germline CDR1 reads LNHDA; CDR2 reads SQIVND (reference sequence). The CDR3 nucleotides are TGTGCCAGTAGTGTGGACAGTACTAGCACAGATACGCAGTATTTT. Its translation is CASSVDSTSTDTQYF.

This clone is a singleton in its sample. V usage is TRBV5-1 and J usage is TRBJ2-7; 9 nucleotides line up with TRBD1. Trimming took 4 bases from V and 3 from J; bases not matched to a gene: 8. CDR3 size: 15 residues. Germline CDR1 is SGHRS and CDR2 is YFSETQ. The CDR3 spells CASSQGGTGNYEQYF. CDR3 DNA: TGCGCCAGCAGCCAGGGAGGGACAGGGAACTACGAGCAGTACTTC.

Remarks on this clone: An end of the junction does not agree with germline; a read error may underlie this. V and J are TRBV7-7 and TRBJ2-5; D remains unclear. CDR3 size: 13 residues. The germline CDR1 and CDR2 sequences are SSHAT and FNYEAQ (reference sequence). The CDR3 loop reads CASSLDNQETQYF. The CDR3 nucleotides read TGTGCTAGCAGCTTAGATAACCAAGAGACCCAGTACTTC.

The CDR3 DNA reads TGTGCCAGCAGCCTCCGGGACAGGGGGAACTATGGCTACACCTTC. It codes for CASSLRDRGNYGYTF. The V gene is TRBV3-1 (or the pseudogene TRBV3-2), the J gene TRBJ1-2; 11 bases line up with TRBD1. The J segment lost 2 bases and the V segment lost 4 bases, leaving 3 bases of the junction unmatched. Germline lookup yields CDR1 LGHDT and CDR2 YNNKEL (reference sequence). The CDR3 contains 15 residues.

This chain joins TRBV7-3 and TRBJ2-7, with 7 nucleotides matching TRBD2. The CDR3 runs to 14 residues. Per germline, CDR1 SGHTA and CDR2 FQGTGA. Losses at the gene ends were 0 bases for V and 7 bases for J; bases not matched to a gene: 6. CDR3: CASSLTSGGREQYF. As DNA, the CDR3 is TGTGCCAGCAGCTTAACTTCGGGGGGAAGGGAGCAGTACTTC.

The gene calls are TRBV14 and TRBJ1-1; no reliable D call. Trimming shortened V by 4 bases and J by 0 bases, and 9 bases separated the two germline ends. CDR3 length: 14 amino acids. CDR1 is SGHDN and CDR2 is FVKESK in the germline V gene. The DNA of the CDR3 is TGTGCCAGCAGCCTTGCTGGCATGAACACTGAAGCTTTCTTT. Translating gives CASSLAGMNTEAFF.

The rearrangement uses TRBV18 and TRBJ1-1; D is uncertain. The length of the CDR3 is 18 residues. Germline assignment: CDR1 KGHSH and CDR2 LQKENI. Trimming removed 1 base at V and 0 bases at J, with 18 bases between. In nucleotides, the CDR3 is TGTGCCAGCTCACCACAGCGGCAGGCCCCTCTCTTGAACACTGAAGCTTTCTTT. Translation gives CASSPQRQAPLLNTEAFF.

This chain links TRBV7-6 with TRBJ2-7; 8 bases fit TRBD1. The CDR3 has 15 residues. Trimming removed 1 base from V and 9 bases from J; junction bases left unmatched: 11. CDR1 and CDR2 from the germline V gene are SGHVS and FNYEAQ. The CDR3 coding sequence is TGTGCCAGCAGCTTAGGGCCAGGGGGCGATAGTTGGCAGTACTTC. It specifies CASSLGPGGDSWQYF.